This T cell receptor beta chain originates from a study of shared clonotypes between healthy human individuals. The CDR3 consists of 12 residues. Germline-derived CDR1 and CDR2 are SGDLS and YYNGEE. With 3 bases clipped from V and 14 bases from J, the junction kept 3 bases outside the gene matches. Terminally differentiated effector memory CD45RA+ cells were excluded from the naive CD8 cells, which were CD45RO-negative and positively selected for CCR7. As concerns this clone: Its antigen is unknown.

Regarding the study as a whole: In the sorted subsets, rarefaction showed sequencing was incomplete despite large depth. The study found 4.5% to 5% of naive CD4 clonotypes shared across a few donors.

Splitting of each subset's genomic DNA was done evenly across several immunoSEQ plates. The authors' processing: Filtering differed because ImmunoSEQ produced junction-only sequences that carried no quality scores. The method was immunoSEQ multiplex PCR; TCRdb's version includes in-frame clones alone and lacks a portion of them. The V and J calls and clone size come from that table; D and trimming were worked out from the DNA. Of roughly 2.1 million clones in the sample, about 92% were seen once. The chain has TRBV9 and TRBJ2-1; 12 nucleotides match TRBD2. Sequenced sample: naive CD8+ T cells from PBMCs. The TCR comes from a man aged 18 to 35 in good health. Some clones in this sample may be carry-over from other donors' samples. In DNA, the CDR3 is TGTGCCAGCAGCGGACTAGCGGGAGAAAAGTTCTTC. Its protein product is CASSGLAGEKFF.